Listed here are 27 T cell receptor beta chains from one sample, sequenced in a study of PD-L1 blockade in urothelial cancer. Sample time point: pretreatment peripheral blood. This table comes from immunoSEQ multiplex PCR, and its TCRdb copy is limited to in-frame clones, with some not included. The table lists 130,000 or so clones, roughly 84% of them singletons. The material sequenced was PBMCs, taken around atezolizumab (anti-PD-L1) treatment. All receptors come from a man aged 50 or older with urothelial cancer.

The gene calls are TRBV18 and TRBJ2-2; 9 positions agree with TRBD1. V shed 4 bases and J 4 bases; nucleotides not matched to a gene: 4. CDR3 length equals 15 residues. CDR1 and CDR2 (germline): KGHSH, LQKENI. The CDR3 sequence is CASSRQGELTGELFF. DNA of the CDR3: TGTGCCAGCTCACGACAGGGGGAACTCACCGGGGAGCTGTTTTTT. The full variable domain, rest sourced from reference TRBV18 and TRBJ2-2, is NAGVMQNPRHLVRRRGQEARLRCSPMKGHSHVYWYRQLPEEGLKFMVYLQKENIIDESGMPKERFSAEFPKEGPSILRIQQVVRGDSAAYFCASSRQGELTGELFFGEGSRLTVL.

The chain combines TRBV5-6 with TRBJ2-6; perhaps TRBD1 as D (7 bases). This CDR3 is built from 18 residues. V was trimmed by 0 bases and J by 3 bases, leaving 16 bases between them. Germline values: CDR1 SGHDT, CDR2 YYEEEE. The DNA of the CDR3 is TGTGCCAGCAGCTTGGAAGGGACAGCGGGTGGTGGGGCCAACGTCCTGACTTTC. It codes for CASSLEGTAGGGANVLTF.

This clone was seen more than once but under ten times. The gene calls are TRBV30 and TRBJ2-6, with TRBD1 matching over 10 bases. The germline V gene encodes CDR1 GTSNPN and CDR2 SVGIG (reference sequence). V trimming: 4 bases; J trimming: 4 bases; junction bases outside the gene matches: 7. This CDR3 comprises 16 residues. CDR3 sequence (DNA): TGTGCCTGGATGAGGGACAGGGGCTTAGGGGCCAACGTCCTGACTTTC. Encoded protein: CAWMRDRGLGANVLTF.

The rearrangement uses TRBV30 and TRBJ1-4, with 7 bases identical to TRBD1. The CDR3 totals 15 residues. Germline assignment: CDR1 GTSNPN and CDR2 SVGIG (reference sequence). Germline trimming cut 3 bases from V and 8 bases from J; bases unmatched to any gene: 12. The CDR3 protein is CAWRPTGQKKEKLFF. Here the CDR3 DNA reads TGTGCCTGGAGGCCAACGGGACAGAAGAAAGAAAAACTGTTTTTT.

The chain has TRBV11-2 and TRBJ2-1; 16 nucleotides line up with TRBD2. Germline lookup yields CDR1 SGHAT and CDR2 FQNNGV. This CDR3 is built from 17 residues. The ends lost 1 base at V and 7 bases at J; junction bases unmatched: 4. CDR3 loop: CASSLGGLAGGRNEQFF. The CDR3 bases are TGTGCCAGCAGCTTAGGGGGACTAGCGGGAGGGCGGAATGAGCAGTTCTTC.

The chain links TRBV19 to TRBJ1-2; 11 bases map to TRBD1. Germline V gene lookup returns CDR1 LNHDA and CDR2 SQIVND (reference sequence). The CDR3 length is 17 residues. Trimming took 2 bases from V and 6 from J; bases not matched to a gene: 11. In DNA, the CDR3 is TGTGCCAGTAGTATAACCACACACCCGGGACAGGGGGATGGCTACACCTTC. It codes for CASSITTHPGQGDGYTF.

The table lists this clone with a count of one. The chain employs TRBV6-1 and TRBJ2-2; a possible D gene is TRBD2 (6 bases). The germline gives CDR1 MNHNS, CDR2 SASEGT. The CDR3 sequence is 14 residues long. The V end was cut by 4 bases, the J end by 4 bases, with 10 bases between. The CDR3 is CASSGTGATGELFF. For the CDR3, the DNA is TGTGCCAGCAGTGGGACGGGAGCCACCGGGGAGCTGTTTTTT.

The rearrangement joins TRBV18 to TRBJ1-1; D is ambiguous. The germline V and J ends were trimmed by 3 bases and 1 base, with 12 bases remaining between them. This CDR3 has 15 residues. Germline-derived CDR1 and CDR2 are KGHSH and LQKENI. The CDR3 DNA follows: TGTGCCAGCTCACCCTCCCAAATCAGGAACACTGAAGCTTTCTTT. Translation gives CASSPSQIRNTEAFF.

The V call is TRBV19, the J call TRBJ2-1; 10 nucleotides line up with TRBD2. Looked up from germline, CDR1 is LNHDA and CDR2 is SQIVND (reference sequence). The CDR3 is made up of 16 amino acids. Unmatched junction bases numbered 8, after V lost 2 bases and J lost 7 bases. The DNA of the CDR3 is TGTGCCAGTAGTATAAACCCTAGCGGGAGTACTAATGAGCAGTTCTTC. This sequence encodes CASSINPSGSTNEQFF.

The gene calls are TRBV5-4 and TRBJ2-2; TRBD1 agrees at 10 bases. Germline CDR1 reads SGHNT; CDR2 reads YYREEE (reference sequence). The CDR3 covers 16 residues. After removal of 4 bases from V and 1 base from J, the junction contained 4 bases not matched to a gene. CDR3 residues: CASSRDRGLNTGELFF. The CDR3 DNA reads TGTGCCAGCAGCCGCGACAGGGGGCTGAACACCGGGGAGCTGTTTTTT.

This clone was observed a few times. This chain joins TRBV30 and TRBJ2-5; TRBD1 matches 7 bases. V shed 5 bases and J 5 bases; nucleotides not matched to a gene: 8. This CDR3 spans 13 amino acids. The germline CDR1 and CDR2 sequences are GTSNPN and SVGIG (reference sequence). CDR3 loop: CAWERGTAETQYF. The CDR3 nucleotides read TGTGCCTGGGAGAGGGGGACAGCGGAGACCCAGTACTTC.

The chain is built from TRBV30 and TRBJ1-5, with D unresolved. The CDR3 length is 13 residues. Per germline, CDR1 GTSNPN and CDR2 SVGIG (reference sequence). Trimming pared 2 bases from V and 3 bases from J, leaving 8 bases between. The CDR3 nucleotides are TGTGCCTGGAGTATCGGACTCAATCAGCCCCAGCATTTT. Its protein product is CAWSIGLNQPQHF.

The chain links TRBV15 to TRBJ1-4; 7 bases align to TRBD1. V was clipped by 0 bases and J by 6 bases; unmatched bases: 4. The CDR3 is 15 residues long. Germline V gives CDR1 LNHNV, CDR2 YYDKDF (reference sequence). The CDR3 DNA reads as TGTGCCACCAGCAGAGAAAGGGGGCAGTATGAAAAACTGTTTTTT. This codes for CATSRERGQYEKLFF.

This clone was found a few times. The V call is TRBV29-1, the J call TRBJ2-3, with 7 positions matching TRBD2. Germline V gene data show CDR1 as SQVTM and CDR2 as ANQGSEA. V gave up 4 bases and J gave up 6 bases; unmatched junction bases: 7. The CDR3 loop spans 13 amino acids. The CDR3 DNA follows: TGCAGCGTTGGGGAGGGGAGAATGGATACGCAGTATTTT. This codes for CSVGEGRMDTQYF.

V gene TRBV25-1 combines with J gene TRBJ2-2; TRBD2 matches 11 bases. The germline V gene encodes CDR1 MGHDK and CDR2 SYGVNS. The CDR3 is 15 residues long. V shed 2 bases and J 6 bases; nucleotides not matched to a gene: 2. The DNA for the CDR3 is TGTGCCAGCAGTGAAAAGACTAGCGGGGCCGGGGAGCTGTTTTTT. Translating gives CASSEKTSGAGELFF.

The chain combines TRBV7-9 with TRBJ2-7; 10 nucleotides agree with TRBD2. This CDR3 has 15 residues. The germline V gene encodes CDR1 SEHNR and CDR2 FQNEAQ (reference sequence). The V gene end was trimmed by 6 bases and the J gene end by 4 bases; junction bases not matched to a gene: 9. CDR3 residues: CASRSGSSGSYEQYF. Here the CDR3 DNA reads TGTGCCAGCAGAAGTGGGTCTAGCGGGAGTTACGAGCAGTACTTC.

The CDR3 loop is CASSFAGVGNEQFF. The CDR3 DNA reads TGTGCCAGCAGCTTCGCGGGAGTTGGCAATGAGCAGTTCTTC. This chain uses TRBV7-9 with TRBJ2-1; 7 bases line up with TRBD2. This CDR3 has 14 residues. The germline CDR1 and CDR2 sequences are SEHNR and FQNEAQ (reference sequence). Trimming removed 3 bases from V and 6 bases from J; junction bases left unmatched: 5.

This clone was seen repeatedly, ten times or more. The V gene is TRBV2, the J gene TRBJ2-6, with TRBD2 as a possible D gene (6 bases). In germline, CDR1 is SNHLY, CDR2 FYNNEI. The CDR3 is 15 amino acids. Trimming stripped 4 bases from V and 0 bases from J, with 7 bases between. DNA of the CDR3: TGTGCCAGCAGTGTGGGGGGCTCTGGGGCCAACGTCCTGACTTTC. This codes for CASSVGGSGANVLTF.

The chain combines TRBV7-3 with TRBJ2-2, with 8 bases matching TRBD1. Germline trimming cut 5 bases from V and 6 bases from J; bases unmatched to any gene: 14. Per germline, CDR1 SGHTA and CDR2 FQGTGA. This CDR3 is 17 amino acids long. CDR3 nucleotide sequence: TGTGCCAGCAGCCTGAGGGCTGGACAGGGATCCTCCGGGGAGCTGTTTTTT. Protein sequence: CASSLRAGQGSSGELFF.

CDR3 sequence: CASSRLADSSYEQYF. DNA of the CDR3: TGTGCCAGCAGCCGACTAGCGGATAGCTCCTACGAGCAGTACTTC. The rearrangement uses TRBV5-4 and TRBJ2-7; the match to TRBD2 covers 9 bases. This CDR3 region has 15 residues. The ends lost 4 bases at V and 0 bases at J; junction bases unmatched: 5. Germline loops: CDR1 SGHNT, CDR2 YYREEE (reference sequence).

This chain joins TRBV7-2 and TRBJ2-2; the D gene is possibly TRBD2 (7 bases). This CDR3 contains 14 residues. In germline, CDR1 is SGHTA, CDR2 FQGNSA. Trimming took 7 bases from V and 4 from J, leaving 13 bases between them. For the CDR3, the DNA is TGTGCCAGCACCTTCGCGGGGGCCACCGGGGAGCTGTTTTTT. Residues: CASTFAGATGELFF.

The V call is TRBV19, the J call TRBJ2-2; D is unresolved. Germline CDR1 reads LNHDA; CDR2 reads SQIVND (reference sequence). CDR3 size: 12 residues. V shed 3 bases and J shed 6 bases, with 5 bases lying between them. CDR3 DNA: TGTGCCAGTAGTATGCTAGCCGGGGAGCTGTTTTTT. It yields the protein CASSMLAGELFF.

A remark on this clone: Other DNA sequences of this sample code for an identical CDR3. The chain combines TRBV18 with TRBJ2-5; 14 bases fit TRBD2. This CDR3 is 15 amino acids long. In germline, CDR1 is KGHSH, CDR2 LQKENI. The J segment lost 5 bases and the V segment lost 3 bases, leaving 2 bases of the junction unmatched. CDR3 loop: CASSPGLAGVETQYF. The DNA for the CDR3 is TGTGCCAGCTCACCGGGACTAGCGGGAGTGGAGACCCAGTACTTC.

The chain carries TRBV28 and TRBJ1-6; possible D gene TRBD1, 6 bases. The CDR3 totals 15 residues. Germline V gene sequence: CDR1 MDHEN, CDR2 SYDVKM. The V end was cut by 6 bases, the J end by 8 bases, with 17 bases between. The DNA of the CDR3 is TGTGCCAGCAGATCTCCACAGGGTTGGGATTCACCCCTCCACTTT. Encoded protein: CASRSPQGWDSPLHF.

This clone appeared a few times. The V call is TRBV4-2, the J call TRBJ1-6; D remains unclear. Trimming shortened V by 0 bases and J by 10 bases, and 19 bases separated the two germline ends. Germline-derived CDR1 and CDR2 are LGHNA and YNFKEQ. The CDR3 spans 17 residues. This CDR3 is CASSQERTRQGKSPLHF. Here the CDR3 DNA reads TGTGCCAGCAGCCAAGAAAGGACTAGACAAGGGAAATCACCCCTCCACTTT.

The rearrangement joins TRBV18 to TRBJ2-2, with D perhaps matching TRBD2 (5 bases). The CDR3 has 16 amino acids. Germline V CDR1 and CDR2: KGHSH, LQKENI. Trimming left V 1 base short and J 3 bases short, with 12 bases between. In DNA, the CDR3 is TGTGCCAGCTCACCACAGGGCTTGCGGGACACCGGGGAGCTGTTTTTT. Translating it yields CASSPQGLRDTGELFF.

This clone was counted a single time. V and J are TRBV28 and TRBJ2-7; perhaps TRBD1 as D (6 bases). The ends were cut back, 5 bases at V and 3 bases at J, with 8 bases in the middle. The CDR3 extends over 12 amino acids. Germline CDR1 and CDR2: MDHEN and SYDVKM. DNA of the CDR3: TGTGCCAGCAGTCAGACAGGCTACGAGCAGTACTTC. Translating it yields CASSQTGYEQYF.